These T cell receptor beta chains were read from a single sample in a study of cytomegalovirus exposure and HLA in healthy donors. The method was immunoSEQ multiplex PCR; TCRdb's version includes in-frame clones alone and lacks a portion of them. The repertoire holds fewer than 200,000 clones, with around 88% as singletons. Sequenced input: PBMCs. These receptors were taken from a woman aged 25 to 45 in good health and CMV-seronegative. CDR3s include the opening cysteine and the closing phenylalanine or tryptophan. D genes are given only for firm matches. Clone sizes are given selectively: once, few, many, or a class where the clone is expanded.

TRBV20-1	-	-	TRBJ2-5	CSASVQETQYF	TGCAGTGCGAGTGTTCAAGAGACCCAGTACTTC
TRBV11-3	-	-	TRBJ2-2	CASSASPLSNTGELFF	TGTGCCAGCAGCGCAAGCCCACTATCGAACACCGGGGAGCTGTTTTTT
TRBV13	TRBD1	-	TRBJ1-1	CASSRNRQGVFGDTEAFF	TGTGCCAGCAGCCGGAACAGACAGGGCGTCTTTGGGGACACTGAAGCTTTCTTT
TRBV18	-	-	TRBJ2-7	CASSMTGYEQYF	TGTGCCAGCTCCATGACAGGCTACGAGCAGTACTTC
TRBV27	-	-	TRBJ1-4	CASRVQGGGEKLFF	TGTGCCAGCAGAGTCCAGGGCGGCGGTGAAAAACTGTTTTTT
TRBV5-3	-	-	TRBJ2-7	CARRFLDSGYEQYF	TGTGCCAGAAGATTTCTGGACAGCGGTTACGAGCAGTACTTC
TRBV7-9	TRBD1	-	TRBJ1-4	CASTQSFWDRGEKLFF	TGTGCCAGCACCCAGAGCTTTTGGGACAGGGGTGAAAAACTGTTTTTT
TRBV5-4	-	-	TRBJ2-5	CASSPRGETQYF	TGTGCCAGCAGTCCGCGCGGAGAGACCCAGTACTTC
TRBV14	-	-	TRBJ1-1	CASSLSLNTEAFF	TGTGCCAGCAGCCTCTCTCTGAACACTGAAGCTTTCTTT
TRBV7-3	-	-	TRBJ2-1	CASSNYGGLPQFF	TGTGCCAGCAGCAACTACGGCGGGCTACCTCAGTTCTTC
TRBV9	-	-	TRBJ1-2	CASSVGGGNYGYTF	TGTGCCAGCAGCGTAGGAGGCGGTAACTATGGCTACACCTTC
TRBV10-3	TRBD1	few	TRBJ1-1	CAISEDRGEAFF	TGTGCCATCAGTGAGGACAGGGGAGAAGCTTTCTTT
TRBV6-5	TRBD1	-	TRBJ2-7	CASTKTGSTAKYF	TGTGCCAGCACAAAGACAGGGTCTACGGCGAAGTACTTC
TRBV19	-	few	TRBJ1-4	CASRLGRGHEKLFF	TGTGCCAGTAGGCTCGGGAGGGGTCATGAAAAACTGTTTTTT
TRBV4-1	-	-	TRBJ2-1	CASSSPRYQFF	TGCGCCAGCAGCTCACCTAGATACCAGTTCTTC
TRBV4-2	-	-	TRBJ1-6	CASSQVLLNSPLHF	TGTGCCAGCAGCCAAGTCCTTCTTAATTCACCCCTCCACTTT
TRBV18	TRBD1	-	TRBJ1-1	CASSLGQGESEAFF	TGTGCCAGCTCCCTCGGACAGGGGGAATCCGAAGCTTTCTTT
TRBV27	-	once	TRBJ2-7	CASGSGTTIAVLRRYF	TGTGCCAGCGGATCCGGGACAACCATCGCCGTCCTTCGGAGGTACTTC
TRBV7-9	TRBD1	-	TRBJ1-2	CASSSWTGDYYGYTF	TGTGCCAGCAGCTCCTGGACAGGGGACTATTATGGCTACACCTTC
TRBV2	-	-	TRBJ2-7	CASSAISEGSYEQYF	TGTGCCAGCAGTGCAATTTCGGAGGGCTCCTACGAGCAGTACTTC
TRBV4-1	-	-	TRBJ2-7	CASSQVGGGLRFSYEQYF	TGCGCCAGCAGCCAAGTGGGAGGCGGCTTGAGATTTTCCTACGAGCAGTACTTC
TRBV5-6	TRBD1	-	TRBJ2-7	CASSLQDRGGYEQYF	TGTGCCAGCAGCTTGCAGGACAGGGGGGGTTACGAGCAGTACTTC
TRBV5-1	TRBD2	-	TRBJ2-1	CASSSGLAGGGYEQFF	TGCGCCAGCAGCTCGGGACTAGCGGGAGGTGGGTATGAGCAGTTCTTC
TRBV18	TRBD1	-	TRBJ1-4	CASSIRDRDEKLFF	TGTGCCAGCTCAATCCGGGACAGGGATGAAAAACTGTTTTTT
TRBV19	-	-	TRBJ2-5	CASSTRWGGGSLQETQYF	TGTGCCAGTAGTACCCGATGGGGCGGTGGGTCCCTCCAAGAGACCCAGTACTTC
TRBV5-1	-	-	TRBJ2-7	CASSLDGYEQYF	TGCGCCAGCAGCTTGGACGGCTACGAGCAGTACTTC
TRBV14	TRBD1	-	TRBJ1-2	CASSQGSGQPTF	TGTGCCAGCAGCCAAGGCTCGGGACAGCCCACCTTC
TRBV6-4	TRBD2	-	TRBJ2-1	CASSVLAGGQGSEQFF	TGTGCCAGCAGTGTATTAGCGGGGGGCCAAGGGTCCGAGCAGTTCTTC
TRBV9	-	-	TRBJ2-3	CASSSDLDTQYF	TGTGCCAGCAGCTCTGACTTGGATACGCAGTATTTT
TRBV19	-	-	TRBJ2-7	CASSTTGPLSYEQYF	TGTGCCAGTAGTACTACAGGGCCATTGTCCTACGAGCAGTACTTC
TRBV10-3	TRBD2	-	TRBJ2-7	CAIRVGAGAYEQYF	TGTGCCATCAGAGTTGGGGCGGGAGCGTACGAGCAGTACTTC